A selection of T cell receptor beta chains follows, all from one sample in a study of shared clonotypes between healthy human individuals. The protocol was immunoSEQ multiplex PCR, while the TCRdb copy is restricted to in-frame clones and leaves out a portion. The sample has about 1.5 million clones; around 98% are singletons. Specimen: naive CD4+ T cells sorted from blood. These receptors all come from a man aged 25-45 years in good health. Both conserved end residues are part of each CDR3. The order of the fields is V gene, J gene, D gene, CDR3 protein, CDR3 DNA. The D gene is left open where the match is weak.

TRBV7-3	TRBJ2-1	NA	CASSPRGSYNEQFF	TGTGCCAGCAGCCCCCGCGGCTCCTACAATGAGCAGTTCTTC
TRBV5-1	TRBJ2-4	NA	CASSLGVVRKNIQYF	TGCGCCAGCAGCTTGGGCGTAGTGCGTAAAAACATTCAGTACTTC
TRBV29-1	TRBJ1-2	NA	CSVAPPPGVSHYGYTF	TGCAGCGTTGCTCCTCCCCCCGGAGTTAGCCATTATGGCTACACCTTC
TRBV19	TRBJ1-1	NA	CASRRGLNTEAFF	TGTGCCAGTAGACGAGGGTTGAACACTGAAGCTTTCTTT
TRBV18	TRBJ1-1	TRBD1	CASSPRVTGGFPNTEAFF	TGTGCCAGCTCACCTCGAGTGACAGGGGGCTTCCCGAACACTGAAGCTTTCTTT
TRBV5-4	TRBJ2-1	NA	CASSPVADSYNEQFF	TGTGCCAGCAGCCCAGTAGCGGACTCCTACAATGAGCAGTTCTTC
TRBV19	TRBJ2-2	TRBD1	CASSSIGQGVGELFF	TGTGCCAGTAGTTCTATAGGACAGGGGGTCGGGGAGCTGTTTTTT
TRBV5-1	TRBJ1-4	NA	CASSLQGNEKLFF	TGCGCCAGCAGCTTGCAAGGGAATGAAAAACTGTTTTTT
TRBV2	TRBJ2-2	TRBD2	CASRPGLAKTGELFF	TGTGCCAGCAGACCGGGACTAGCAAAAACCGGGGAGCTGTTTTTT
TRBV19	TRBJ2-3	TRBD1	CASSRDRGADTQYF	TGTGCCAGTAGTAGGGACAGGGGGGCAGATACGCAGTATTTT
TRBV5-1	TRBJ1-4	NA	CASRGDRKNNEKLFF	TGCGCCAGCAGAGGAGACAGGAAGAATAATGAAAAACTGTTTTTT
TRBV19	TRBJ2-1	TRBD2	CASIGLAGVNEQFF	TGTGCCAGTATAGGCCTAGCGGGAGTGAATGAGCAGTTCTTC
TRBV28	TRBJ2-5	NA	CASSFGVVEETQYF	TGTGCCAGCAGTTTTGGGGTGGTGGAAGAGACCCAGTACTTC
TRBV14	TRBJ2-5	NA	CASSQRLMETQYF	TGTGCCAGCAGCCAAAGACTGATGGAGACCCAGTACTTC
TRBV9	TRBJ2-7	TRBD2	CASSPQLGTSGSYEQYF	TGTGCCAGCAGCCCCCAACTCGGGACTAGCGGATCCTACGAGCAGTACTTC
TRBV10-1	TRBJ1-5	NA	CASSDSDQPQHF	TGCGCCAGTAGTGACAGTGATCAGCCCCAGCATTTT
TRBV7-2	TRBJ2-5	TRBD1	CASSLDGRGNGETQYF	TGTGCCAGCAGCTTAGATGGCAGGGGGAACGGGGAGACCCAGTACTTC
TRBV5-1	TRBJ1-2	TRBD1	CASSQRTGPTNYGYTF	TGCGCCAGCAGCCAACGGACAGGTCCTACTAACTATGGCTACACCTTC
TRBV5-1	TRBJ2-7	NA	CASSPPGQLYEQYF	TGCGCCAGCAGTCCCCCCGGGCAGCTCTACGAGCAGTACTTC
TRBV28	TRBJ2-2	NA	CASSLRAGSANTGELFF	TGTGCCAGCAGTTTAAGAGCTGGGAGCGCGAACACCGGGGAGCTGTTTTTT
TRBV2	TRBJ2-7	TRBD1	CARRPFLGQGILDYEQYF	TGTGCCAGACGACCTTTCCTAGGACAGGGAATATTGGACTACGAGCAGTACTTC
TRBV5-1	TRBJ2-1	TRBD1	CASSLEGTGRYNEQFF	TGCGCCAGCAGCTTGGAAGGGACAGGGCGTTACAATGAGCAGTTCTTC
TRBV10-3	TRBJ2-2	TRBD2	CAIRLAGSTGELFF	TGTGCCATCAGACTAGCGGGCTCCACCGGGGAGCTGTTTTTT
TRBV27	TRBJ1-2	TRBD1	CASSLDRGYGYTF	TGTGCCAGCAGTTTAGACAGGGGATATGGCTACACCTTC
TRBV5-1	TRBJ2-3	TRBD2	CASSLGGVAGGGDTQYF	TGCGCCAGCAGCTTGGGCGGCGTAGCGGGAGGCGGGGATACGCAGTATTTT
TRBV19	TRBJ1-1	NA	CASSIPGLGAEAFF	TGTGCCAGTAGTATCCCCGGGCTAGGTGCTGAAGCTTTCTTT
TRBV28	TRBJ1-1	NA	CASSKDRGEAFF	TGTGCCAGCAGTAAGGACAGAGGTGAAGCTTTCTTT
TRBV7-9	TRBJ2-2	NA	CASSPWGGRANTGELFF	TGTGCCAGCAGCCCGTGGGGAGGACGGGCGAACACCGGGGAGCTGTTTTTT
TRBV6-1	TRBJ1-5	TRBD1	CASSEAGGDYQPQHF	TGTGCCAGCAGTGAGGCAGGGGGTGACTATCAGCCCCAGCATTTT